These T cell receptor beta chains were read from a single sample in a study of CD8 T cells in ankylosing spondylitis. TCRdb independently ran MiXCR on the 5' RACE reads; one entry per CDR3 protein. In the table there are around 220,000 distinct CDR3 sequences, more than 9% of which are singletons. The material sequenced was blood, either unsorted or a sorted T cell fraction (not recorded which). Every receptor here comes from a male donor with ankylosing spondylitis or in good health (not recorded which). CDR3s include the opening cysteine and the closing phenylalanine or tryptophan. A D gene is named only where the DNA matches it firmly.

v_call	d_call	j_call	cdr3_aa
TRBV12-3/TRBV12-4	TRBD1	TRBJ1-4	CASSPGTEVINEKLFF
TRBV12-3/TRBV12-4	-	TRBJ1-3	CASSLMSPSGNTIYF
TRBV6-2/TRBV6-3	-	TRBJ1-5	CASSPPPGQFQSNQPQHF
TRBV12-3/TRBV12-4	-	TRBJ2-6	CASSFVSAGANVLTF
TRBV24-1	-	TRBJ1-2	CATSDRYYGYTF
TRBV5-6	TRBD1	TRBJ2-7	CASSFGTAIEQYF
TRBV12-3/TRBV12-4	-	TRBJ2-3	CASSLTIGGRDTQYF
TRBV7-9	TRBD2	TRBJ2-5	CASSSPSSGGAKTQYF
TRBV20-1	TRBD1	TRBJ1-5	CSAPVTGVGRNQPQHF
TRBV7-9	-	TRBJ2-7	CASSPGTVRVEYF
TRBV12-3/TRBV12-4	-	TRBJ2-6	CASSRVGVGANVLTF
TRBV3-1	-	TRBJ2-2	CATVGLGTGELFF
TRBV5-1	-	TRBJ1-5	CASSLGGMNQPQHF
TRBV29-1	TRBD1	TRBJ2-4	CSADRGENIQYF
TRBV24-1	-	TRBJ1-2	CAIQTEDYGYTF
TRBV7-3	-	TRBJ2-4	CASSLSQGHSQNIQYF
TRBV11-2	TRBD2	TRBJ2-7	CASSLGGWERGEYEQYF
TRBV16	-	TRBJ2-3	CASSQLASTDTQYF
TRBV5-1	TRBD1	TRBJ1-1	CASRGETGTANTEAFF
TRBV6-1	-	TRBJ1-4	CATRPLSATNEKLFF
TRBV9	-	TRBJ2-3	CASSLGPPDTQYF
TRBV9	-	TRBJ2-2	CASSVTGPTTGELFF
TRBV29-1	TRBD1	TRBJ2-4	CSVSQGGGSKNIQYF
TRBV6-5	-	TRBJ1-4	CASSYLGSANEKLFF
TRBV29-1	-	TRBJ2-7	CSASDGSSYEQYF
TRBV7-2	-	TRBJ2-1	CASSSRSGLGEQFF
TRBV20-1	TRBD2	TRBJ2-3	CSAREGQRGSTDTQYF
TRBV6-5	TRBD2	TRBJ2-7	CASSSRGGSYEQYF
TRBV7-6	TRBD2	TRBJ2-7	CASSLEVRGLASEQYF
TRBV20-1	-	TRBJ2-6	CSARQGSGANVLTF
TRBV7-9	-	TRBJ1-3	CASSPFLPSGNTIYF
TRBV29-1	-	TRBJ1-2	CSVDPGPGGYTF
TRBV20-1	TRBD2	TRBJ2-1	CSANQRPSGGAGEQFF
TRBV7-3	TRBD2	TRBJ2-2	CASSLSSGGQHGELFF
TRBV15	-	TRBJ2-5	CATSGIQETQYF
TRBV7-9	-	TRBJ2-3	CASSLRSNPTDTQYF
TRBV2	-	TRBJ2-5	CASRNLWDLKKTQYF
TRBV5-5	TRBD2	TRBJ2-5	CASSLSASGGKETQYF
TRBV5-1	-	TRBJ2-3	CASSLRPLTTDTQYF
TRBV20-1	-	TRBJ2-7	CSARVPVHYEQYF
TRBV5-1	-	TRBJ1-4	CASSTGTSTQLFF
TRBV20-1	-	TRBJ1-1	CSARDGDTEAFF
TRBV5-1	-	TRBJ1-2	CASSFESTGFRYGYTF
TRBV5-1	-	TRBJ2-3	CASSLADSNTDTQYF
TRBV24-1	-	TRBJ1-5	CATSEAGTGLNQPQHF
TRBV3-1	TRBD2	TRBJ2-3	CASSQGPSGGGTDTQYF
TRBV5-1	-	TRBJ1-1	CASSLEGVDTEAFF
TRBV29-1	-	TRBJ1-4	CSVASRGSPNEKLFF
TRBV5-1	-	TRBJ2-3	CASSVIKRGGPQDTQYF
TRBV12-3/TRBV12-4	-	TRBJ1-5	CASSFDGVFSQPQHF